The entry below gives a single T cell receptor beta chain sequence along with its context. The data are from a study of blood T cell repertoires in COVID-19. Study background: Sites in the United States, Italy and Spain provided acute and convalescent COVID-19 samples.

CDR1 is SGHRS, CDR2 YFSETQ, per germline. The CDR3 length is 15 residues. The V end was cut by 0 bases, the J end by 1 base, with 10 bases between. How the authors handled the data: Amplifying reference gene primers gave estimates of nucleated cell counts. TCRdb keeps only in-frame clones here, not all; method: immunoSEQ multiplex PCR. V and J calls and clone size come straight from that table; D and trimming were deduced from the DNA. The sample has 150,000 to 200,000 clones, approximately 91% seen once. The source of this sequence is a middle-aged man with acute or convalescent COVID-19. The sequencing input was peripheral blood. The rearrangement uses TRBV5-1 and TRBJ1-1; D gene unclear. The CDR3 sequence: CASSLAFVRNTEAFF. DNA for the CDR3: TGCGCCAGCAGCTTGGCCTTTGTGCGGAACACTGAAGCTTTCTTT.